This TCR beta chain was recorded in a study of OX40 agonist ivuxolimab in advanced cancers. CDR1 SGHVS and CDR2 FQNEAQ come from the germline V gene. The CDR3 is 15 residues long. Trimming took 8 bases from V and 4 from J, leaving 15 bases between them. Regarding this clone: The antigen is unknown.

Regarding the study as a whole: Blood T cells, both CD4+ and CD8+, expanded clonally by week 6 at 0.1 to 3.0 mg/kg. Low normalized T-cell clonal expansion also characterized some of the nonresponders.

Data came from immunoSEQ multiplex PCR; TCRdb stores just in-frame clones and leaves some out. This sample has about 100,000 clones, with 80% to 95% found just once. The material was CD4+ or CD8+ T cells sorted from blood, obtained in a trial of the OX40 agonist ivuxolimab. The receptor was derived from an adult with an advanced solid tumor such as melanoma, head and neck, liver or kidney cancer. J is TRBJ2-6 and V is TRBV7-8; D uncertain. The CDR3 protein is CASAPAFSGANVLTF. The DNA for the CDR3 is TGTGCCAGCGCTCCCGCGTTCTCCGGGGCCAACGTCCTGACTTTC.